The clone carrying this TCR beta chain was observed many times. The antigen is not known. A volume of approximately 6.5 milliliters of peripheral blood was collected by draw at each of two time points. The data belong to a study of prognosis after radiotherapy for stage I lung cancer. V trimming: 4 bases; J trimming: 4 bases; junction bases outside the gene matches: 15. CDR3 length: 18 residues. From germline, CDR1 is SGHTS and CDR2 YDEGEE. Genomic DNA served as the source from which two-round multiplex PCR generated TCR beta CDR3 amplicons. Primers specific to each TRBV and TRBJ gene were used in first-round PCR. TCRdb re-derived calls from the multiplex PCR reads in MiXCR, one entry per CDR3 protein. The sample lists 59,000 or so distinct CDR3 sequences, about 30% occurring once. General study points: After stereotactic body radiation therapy, median unique TCR clones were 6,861, down from 10,088. The authors did not determine whether the expanded TCR clones were tumor-specific.

The specimen was PBMCs, collected before or after stereotactic body radiation therapy (not recorded which). The source of this sequence is a donor aged 50 or older with non-small cell lung cancer. The rearrangement links TRBV5-8 to TRBJ2-1, with 9 bases lining up with TRBD2. The CDR3 spells CASSRGFAGGRWYNEQFF. The DNA for the CDR3 is TGTGCCAGCAGCCGGGGCTTTGCGGGGGGGCGTTGGTACAATGAGCAGTTCTTC.